This T cell receptor beta chain was recovered during a study of OX40 agonist ivuxolimab in advanced cancers. Trimming shortened V by 0 bases and J by 0 bases, and 7 bases separated the two germline ends. Germline V gene sequence: CDR1 SGDLS, CDR2 YYNGEE. The CDR3 loop spans 15 amino acids. Regarding the study as a whole: More expanded clones were found, on average, in CD8+ than in CD4+ T cells.

To note about this clone: Its antigen remains unidentified.

Assay used: immunoSEQ multiplex PCR; TCRdb lists only in-frame clones, some missing. Here the sample spans about 69,000 clones, 65% to 80% being singletons. Source: CD4+ or CD8+ T cells sorted from blood, taken in a trial of the OX40 agonist ivuxolimab. The chain couples TRBV9 to TRBJ2-1, with D perhaps TRBD1 (5 bases). The TCR sequence derives from an adult with an advanced solid tumor such as melanoma, head and neck, liver or kidney cancer. The CDR3 region is CASSVDGASYNEQFF. As DNA, the CDR3 is TGTGCCAGCAGCGTAGATGGGGCCTCCTACAATGAGCAGTTCTTC. Full variable domain (remainder filled in from reference TRBV9 and TRBJ2-1): DSGVTQTPKHLITATGQRVTLRCSPRSGDLSVYWYQQSLDQGLQFLIQYYNGEERAKGNILERFSAQQFPDLHSELNLSSLELGDSALYFCASSVDGASYNEQFFGPGTRLTVL.